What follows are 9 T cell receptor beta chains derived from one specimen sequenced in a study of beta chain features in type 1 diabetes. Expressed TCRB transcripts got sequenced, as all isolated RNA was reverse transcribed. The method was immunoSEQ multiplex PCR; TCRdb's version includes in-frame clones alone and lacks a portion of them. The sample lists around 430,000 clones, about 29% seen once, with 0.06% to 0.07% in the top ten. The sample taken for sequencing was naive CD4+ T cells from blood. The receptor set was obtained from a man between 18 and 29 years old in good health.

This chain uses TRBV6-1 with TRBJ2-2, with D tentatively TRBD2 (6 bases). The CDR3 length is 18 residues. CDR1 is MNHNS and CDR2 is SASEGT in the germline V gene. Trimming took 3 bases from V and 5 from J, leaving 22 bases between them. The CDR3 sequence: CASSDHQGAEGYTGELFF. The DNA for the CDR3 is TGTGCCAGCAGTGATCACCAGGGAGCGGAGGGTTATACCGGGGAGCTGTTTTTT.

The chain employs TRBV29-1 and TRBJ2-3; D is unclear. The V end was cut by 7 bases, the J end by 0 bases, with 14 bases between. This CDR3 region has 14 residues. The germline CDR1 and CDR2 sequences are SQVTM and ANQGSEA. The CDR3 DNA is TGCAGCGCCCGTGAAGCCGTAAGCACAGATACGCAGTATTTT. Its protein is CSAREAVSTDTQYF.

CDR3 DNA sequence: TGTGCCTGGAGTGTTGGCAGGGGAGATGCAGATACGCAGTATTTT. Its protein product is CAWSVGRGDADTQYF. The chain couples TRBV30 to TRBJ2-3, with a weak D call TRBD1 (6 bases). This CDR3 has 15 amino acids. Trimming removed 0 bases from V and 4 bases from J, with 14 bases in between. CDR1 and CDR2 (germline): GTSNPN, SVGIG (reference sequence).

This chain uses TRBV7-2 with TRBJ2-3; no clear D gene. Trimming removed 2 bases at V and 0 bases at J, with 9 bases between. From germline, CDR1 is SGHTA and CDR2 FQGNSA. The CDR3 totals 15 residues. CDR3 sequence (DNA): TGTGCCAGCAGCTTAAGAAGGTTTAGCACAGATACGCAGTATTTT. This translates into CASSLRRFSTDTQYF. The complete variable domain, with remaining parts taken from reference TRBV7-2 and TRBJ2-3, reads GAGVSQSPSNKVTEKGKDVELRCDPISGHTALYWYRQSLGQGLEFLIYFQGNSAPDKSGLPSDRFSAERTGGSVSTLTIQRTQQEDSAVYLCASSLRRFSTDTQYFGPGTRLTVL.

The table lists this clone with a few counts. CDR3 DNA: TGCAGCGTTGACGTCCAGGGGACAGATACGCAGTATTTT. Protein product: CSVDVQGTDTQYF. The chain joins TRBV29-1 to TRBJ2-3; D is possibly TRBD1 (6 bases). V was pared by 3 bases and J by 3 bases, with 10 bases between. In germline, CDR1 is SQVTM, CDR2 ANQGSEA. CDR3 length equals 13 residues.

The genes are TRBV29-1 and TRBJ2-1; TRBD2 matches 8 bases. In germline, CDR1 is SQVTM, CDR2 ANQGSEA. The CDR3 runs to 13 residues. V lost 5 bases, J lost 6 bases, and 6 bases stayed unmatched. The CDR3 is CSVPGLGLNEQFF. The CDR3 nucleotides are TGCAGCGTTCCGGGACTAGGACTCAATGAGCAGTTCTTC.

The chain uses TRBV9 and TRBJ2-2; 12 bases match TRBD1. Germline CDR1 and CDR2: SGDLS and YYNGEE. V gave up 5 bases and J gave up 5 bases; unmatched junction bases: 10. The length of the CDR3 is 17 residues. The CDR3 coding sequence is TGTGCCAGCAGTTCTACCTTGGGACAGGGGGCTACCGGGGAGCTGTTTTTT. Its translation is CASSSTLGQGATGELFF.

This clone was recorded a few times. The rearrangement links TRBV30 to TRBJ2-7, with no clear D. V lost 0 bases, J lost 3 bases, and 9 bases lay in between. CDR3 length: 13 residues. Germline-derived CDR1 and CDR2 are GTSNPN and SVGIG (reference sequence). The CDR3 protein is CAWSVRAGYEQYF. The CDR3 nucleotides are TGTGCCTGGAGTGTAAGGGCCGGCTACGAGCAGTACTTC.

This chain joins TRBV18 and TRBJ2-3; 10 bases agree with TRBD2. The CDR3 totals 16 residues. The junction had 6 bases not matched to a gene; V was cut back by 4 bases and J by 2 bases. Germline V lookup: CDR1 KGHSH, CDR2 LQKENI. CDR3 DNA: TGTGCCAGCTCACGTGAAGCGGGAGGGCCCACAGATACGCAGTATTTT. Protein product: CASSREAGGPTDTQYF.